This TCR beta chain was sequenced in a study of control samples from healthy donors and cancer patients. Profiled with immunoSEQ multiplex PCR; TCRdb holds only in-frame clones, not every one. Of over 100,000 clones listed, just under 95% are singletons. CDR3 length: 13 residues. CDR1 is KGHDR, CDR2 SFDVKD, per germline. Trimming removed 10 bases from V and 3 bases from J; junction bases left unmatched: 5. This chain connects TRBV24-1 to TRBJ2-5, with 9 bases identical to TRBD1. The receptor was derived from a man aged 18 to 30 in good health. The sequenced material came from blood. The CDR3 sequence: CATRRTGEETQYF. The CDR3 DNA follows: TGTGCCACTCGGCGGACAGGGGAAGAGACCCAGTACTTC.